This T cell receptor (beta chain) was documented in a study of graft-versus-host responses after intestinal transplantation. Study-wide context: Tacrolimus plus steroids were given to all recipients for roughly 3 years, preceded by anti-thymocyte globulin induction.

TCRdb's table, derived via immunoSEQ multiplex PCR, lists solely in-frame clones and lacks some. The table shows 84,000 or so clones, with 80% to 95% occurring only once. Whole-study results and caveats: HvG clone declines early post-transplant were associated with peak circulating GvH levels.

Germline CDR1 is MDHEN and CDR2 is SYDVKM. V was trimmed by 8 bases and J by 6 bases, leaving 14 bases between them. There are 13 residues in the CDR3. On this clone: The antigen is not known.

The chain is built from TRBV28 and TRBJ2-4, with D perhaps TRBD2 (5 bases). This specimen consisted of unstimulated CD4+ T cells sorted from spleen or lymph node cells, obtained before intestinal transplant. The clonotype comes from a human donor who received an intestinal transplant. For the CDR3, the DNA is TGTGCCAGCCGAGGGCTAGCAGGAAACATTCAGTACTTC. The encoded protein is CASRGLAGNIQYF.